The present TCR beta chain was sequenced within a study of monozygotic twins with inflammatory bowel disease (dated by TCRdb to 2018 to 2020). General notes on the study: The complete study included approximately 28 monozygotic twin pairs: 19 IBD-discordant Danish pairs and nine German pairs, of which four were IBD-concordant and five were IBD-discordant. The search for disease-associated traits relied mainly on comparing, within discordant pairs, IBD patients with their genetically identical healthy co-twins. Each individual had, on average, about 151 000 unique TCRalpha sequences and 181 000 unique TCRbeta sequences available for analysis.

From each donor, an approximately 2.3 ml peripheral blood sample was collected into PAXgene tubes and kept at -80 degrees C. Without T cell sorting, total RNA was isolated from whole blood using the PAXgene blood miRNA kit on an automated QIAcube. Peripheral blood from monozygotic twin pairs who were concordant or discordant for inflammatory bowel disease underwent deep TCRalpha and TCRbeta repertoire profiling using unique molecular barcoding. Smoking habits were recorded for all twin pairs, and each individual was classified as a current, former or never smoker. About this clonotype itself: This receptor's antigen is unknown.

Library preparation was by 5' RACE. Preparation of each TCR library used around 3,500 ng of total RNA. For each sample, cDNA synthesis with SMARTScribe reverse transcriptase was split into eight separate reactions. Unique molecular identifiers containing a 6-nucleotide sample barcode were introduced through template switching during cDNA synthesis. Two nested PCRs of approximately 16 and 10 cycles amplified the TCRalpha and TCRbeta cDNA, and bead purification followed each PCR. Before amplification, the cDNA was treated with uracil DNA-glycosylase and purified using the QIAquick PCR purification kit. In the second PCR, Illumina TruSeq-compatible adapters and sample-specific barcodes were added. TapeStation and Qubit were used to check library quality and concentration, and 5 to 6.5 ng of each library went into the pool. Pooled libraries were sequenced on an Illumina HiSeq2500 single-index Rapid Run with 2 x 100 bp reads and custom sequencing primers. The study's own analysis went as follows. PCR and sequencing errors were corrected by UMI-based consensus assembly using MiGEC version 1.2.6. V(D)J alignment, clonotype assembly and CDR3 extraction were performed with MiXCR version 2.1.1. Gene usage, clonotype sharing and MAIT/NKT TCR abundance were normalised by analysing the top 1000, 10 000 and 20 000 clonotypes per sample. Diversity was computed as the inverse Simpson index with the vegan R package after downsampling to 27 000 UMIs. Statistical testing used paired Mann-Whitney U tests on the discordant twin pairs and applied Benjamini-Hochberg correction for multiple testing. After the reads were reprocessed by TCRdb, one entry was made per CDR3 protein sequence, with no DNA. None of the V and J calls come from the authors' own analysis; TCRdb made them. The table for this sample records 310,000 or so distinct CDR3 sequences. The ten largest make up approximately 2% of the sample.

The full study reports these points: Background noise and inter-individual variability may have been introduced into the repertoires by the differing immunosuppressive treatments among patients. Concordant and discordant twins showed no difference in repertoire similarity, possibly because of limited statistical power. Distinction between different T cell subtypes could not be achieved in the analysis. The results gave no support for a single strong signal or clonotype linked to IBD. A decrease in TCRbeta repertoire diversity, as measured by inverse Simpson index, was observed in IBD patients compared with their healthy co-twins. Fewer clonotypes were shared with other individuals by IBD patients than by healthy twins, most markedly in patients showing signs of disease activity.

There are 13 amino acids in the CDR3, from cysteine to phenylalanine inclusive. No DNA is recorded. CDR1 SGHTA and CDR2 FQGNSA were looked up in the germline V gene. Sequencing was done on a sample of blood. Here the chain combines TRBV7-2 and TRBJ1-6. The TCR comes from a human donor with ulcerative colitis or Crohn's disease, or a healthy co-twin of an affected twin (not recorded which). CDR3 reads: CASRSDQDSPLHF. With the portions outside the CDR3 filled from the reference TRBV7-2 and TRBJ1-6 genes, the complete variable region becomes GAGVSQSPSNKVTEKGKDVELRCDPISGHTALYWYRQSLGQGLEFLIYFQGNSAPDKSGLPSDRFSAERTGGSVSTLTIQRTQQEDSAVYLCASRSDQDSPLHFGNGTRLTVT.